Listed below are T cell receptor beta chains from one sample, sequenced in a study of T cell responses to AZD1222 COVID-19 vaccine. TCRdb's table, derived via immunoSEQ multiplex PCR, lists solely in-frame clones and lacks some. The sample shows 140,000 to 150,000 clones, around 93% of them seen only once. The material was peripheral blood, obtained on day 0 of AZD1222 vaccination. These receptors all stem from an adult in good health. Each CDR3 is given with its conserved first and last residue. D genes are given only for firm matches. Size values are once, few and many counts, or a class for expanded clones, and some rows have none.

D: TRBD1; size: -; J: TRBJ2-7; V: TRBV6-5; DNA: TGTGCCAGCAGTTACCATCCGGGACAGGGCTACGAGCAGTACTTC; CDR3: CASSYHPGQGYEQYF
D: TRBD1; size: -; J: TRBJ1-1; V: TRBV18; DNA: TGTGCCAGCTCACCTACCGGGACAGGTGTACACACTGAAGCTTTCTTT; CDR3: CASSPTGTGVHTEAFF
D: -; size: -; J: TRBJ1-1; V: TRBV7-2; DNA: TGTGCCAGCAGCTTAGGTCGGGGCAGGGGGAACACTGAAGCTTTCTTT; CDR3: CASSLGRGRGNTEAFF
D: -; size: -; J: TRBJ1-6; V: TRBV27; DNA: TGTGCCAGCAGTTTGGCAGCTTCACCCCTCCACTTT; CDR3: CASSLAASPLHF
D: TRBD1; size: -; J: TRBJ1-6; V: TRBV6-5; DNA: TGTGCCAGCAGAGGGGACAGGGAGAATTCACCCCTCCACTTT; CDR3: CASRGDRENSPLHF
D: -; size: -; J: TRBJ1-4; V: TRBV7-9; DNA: TGTGCCAGCAGCTCCTATAATGAAAAACTGTTTTTT; CDR3: CASSSYNEKLFF
D: -; size: -; J: TRBJ1-1; V: TRBV30; DNA: TGTGCCTGGATGGGTCCGGGGGCTGAAGCTTTCTTT; CDR3: CAWMGPGAEAFF
D: -; size: -; J: TRBJ1-4; V: TRBV2; DNA: TGTGCCAGCGCACCAACACCGGGACTTAATGAAAAACTGTTTTTT; CDR3: CASAPTPGLNEKLFF
D: -; size: -; J: TRBJ1-3; V: TRBV5-1; DNA: TGCGCCAGCAGCTTGATGGGATCCGGAAACACCATATATTTT; CDR3: CASSLMGSGNTIYF
D: TRBD1; size: once; J: TRBJ1-3; V: TRBV2; DNA: TGTGCCAGCAGCGACAGGGCAAGGGGAAACACCATATATTTT; CDR3: CASSDRARGNTIYF
D: TRBD1; size: -; J: TRBJ2-7; V: TRBV18; DNA: TGTGCCAGCTCACGGTCGACAGGGGTTTTCTACGAGCAGTACTTC; CDR3: CASSRSTGVFYEQYF
D: -; size: -; J: TRBJ1-2; V: TRBV11-3; DNA: TGTGCCAGCAGCGAACGGGGCCGCACCTCTAACTATGGCTACACCTTC; CDR3: CASSERGRTSNYGYTF
D: -; size: -; J: TRBJ1-1; V: TRBV19; DNA: TGTGCCAGTAGCCGTTCTACCTTTTACCCTTTCACTGAAGCTTTCTTT; CDR3: CASSRSTFYPFTEAFF
D: TRBD2; size: -; J: TRBJ2-2; V: TRBV7-9; DNA: TGTGCCAGCAGCCCTAGCGGGGGGCCGAACACCGGGGAGCTGTTTTTT; CDR3: CASSPSGGPNTGELFF
D: -; size: -; J: TRBJ2-1; V: TRBV21-1; DNA: TGTGCCAGCAGCGAAGACAGGAGCAGGTACAATGAGCAGTTCTTC; CDR3: CASSEDRSRYNEQFF
D: -; size: -; J: TRBJ1-5; V: TRBV6-5; DNA: TGTGCCAGCAGTTACCGTTCGACACTTAGCAATCAGCCCCAGCATTTT; CDR3: CASSYRSTLSNQPQHF